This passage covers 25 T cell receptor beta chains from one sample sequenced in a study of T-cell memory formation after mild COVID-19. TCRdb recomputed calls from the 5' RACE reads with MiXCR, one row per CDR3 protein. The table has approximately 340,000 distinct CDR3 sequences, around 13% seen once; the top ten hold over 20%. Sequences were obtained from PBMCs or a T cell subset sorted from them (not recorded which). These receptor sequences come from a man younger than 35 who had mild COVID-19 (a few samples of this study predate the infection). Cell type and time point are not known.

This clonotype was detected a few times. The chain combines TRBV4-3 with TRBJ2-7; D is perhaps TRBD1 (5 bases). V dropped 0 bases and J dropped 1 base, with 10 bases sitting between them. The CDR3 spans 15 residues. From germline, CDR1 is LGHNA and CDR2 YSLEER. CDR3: CASSQDSGYSYEQYF. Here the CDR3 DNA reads TGCGCCAGCAGCCAAGATTCAGGGTATTCCTACGAGCAGTACTTC.

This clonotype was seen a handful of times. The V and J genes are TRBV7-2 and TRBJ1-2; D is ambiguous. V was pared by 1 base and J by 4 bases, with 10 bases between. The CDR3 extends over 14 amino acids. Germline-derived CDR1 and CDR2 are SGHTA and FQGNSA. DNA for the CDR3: TGTGCCAGCAGCTTAGGGCACATCTCCTATGGCTACACCTTC. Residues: CASSLGHISYGYTF.

Here the CDR3 DNA reads TGTGCCAGCTCCCAGGACAGGGGAGACACTGAAGCTTTCTTT. Translating it yields CASSQDRGDTEAFF. This chain joins TRBV6-5 and TRBJ1-1, with 9 bases matching TRBD1. The CDR3 length is 14 residues. Trimming cost V 8 bases and J 3 bases; bases outside gene matches: 7. CDR1 and CDR2 (germline): MNHEY, SVGAGI.

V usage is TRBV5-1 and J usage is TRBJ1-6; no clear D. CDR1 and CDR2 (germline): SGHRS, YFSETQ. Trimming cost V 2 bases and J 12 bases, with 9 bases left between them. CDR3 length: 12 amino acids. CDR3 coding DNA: TGCGCCAGCAGCTTCGGCGAGCAACCCCTCCACTTT. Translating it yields CASSFGEQPLHF.

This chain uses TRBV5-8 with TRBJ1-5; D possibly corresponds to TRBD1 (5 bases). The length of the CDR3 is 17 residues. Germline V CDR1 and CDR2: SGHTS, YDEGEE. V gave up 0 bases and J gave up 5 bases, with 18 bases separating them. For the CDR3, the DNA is TGTGCCAGCAGCTTGGGACGCGGGGGGTTAGCGGATCAGCCCCAGCATTTT. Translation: CASSLGRGGLADQPQHF.

The CDR3 reads CAISESEGWGLAEDTQYF. CDR3 DNA: TGTGCCATCAGTGAGTCTGAGGGATGGGGGTTGGCTGAAGATACGCAGTATTTT. V is TRBV10-3 and J is TRBJ2-3, with D tentatively TRBD1 or TRBD2 (5 bases each). Trimming took off 0 bases at V and 5 bases at J, with 21 bases between the two ends. The CDR3 consists of 18 residues. Germline lookup yields CDR1 ENHRY and CDR2 SYGVKD.

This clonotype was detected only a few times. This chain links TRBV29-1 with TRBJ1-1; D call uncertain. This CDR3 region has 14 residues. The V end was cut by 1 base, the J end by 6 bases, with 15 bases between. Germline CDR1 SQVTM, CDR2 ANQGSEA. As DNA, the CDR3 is TGCAGCGTTGAAGCCCGTGGAAATCCGGCTGAAGCTTTCTTT. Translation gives CSVEARGNPAEAFF.

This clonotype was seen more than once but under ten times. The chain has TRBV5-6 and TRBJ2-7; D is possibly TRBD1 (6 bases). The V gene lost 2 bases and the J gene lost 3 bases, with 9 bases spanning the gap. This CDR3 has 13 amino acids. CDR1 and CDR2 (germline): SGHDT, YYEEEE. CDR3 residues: CASSFRGVYEQYV. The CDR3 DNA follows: TGTGCCAGCAGCTTCAGGGGCGTCTACGAGCAGTACGTC.

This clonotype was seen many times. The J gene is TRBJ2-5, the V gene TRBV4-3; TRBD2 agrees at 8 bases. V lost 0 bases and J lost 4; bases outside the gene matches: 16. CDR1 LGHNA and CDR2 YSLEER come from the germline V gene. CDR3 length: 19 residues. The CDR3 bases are TGCGCCAGCAGCCAAGAGGTTCCGGTCTCCAACGGGGGGGGAGAGACCCAGTACTTC. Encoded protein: CASSQEVPVSNGGGETQYF.

Written as DNA, the CDR3 is TGTGCCAGCAGCTTAAAGGGGGGCTACACCTTC. This sequence encodes CASSLKGGYTF. V gene TRBV7-9 combines with J gene TRBJ1-2, with D possibly TRBD1 on 5 matching bases. The CDR3 contains 11 residues. The V gene lost 2 bases and the J gene lost 8 bases, with 6 bases spanning the gap. Per germline, CDR1 SEHNR and CDR2 FQNEAQ (reference sequence). Full variable domain (rest looked up from reference TRBV7-9 and TRBJ1-2): DTGVSQNPRHKITKRGQNVTFRCDPISEHNRLYWYRQTLGQGPEFLTYFQNEAQLEKSRLLSDRFSAERPKGSFSTLEIQRTEQGDSAMYLCASSLKGGYTFGSGTRLTVV.

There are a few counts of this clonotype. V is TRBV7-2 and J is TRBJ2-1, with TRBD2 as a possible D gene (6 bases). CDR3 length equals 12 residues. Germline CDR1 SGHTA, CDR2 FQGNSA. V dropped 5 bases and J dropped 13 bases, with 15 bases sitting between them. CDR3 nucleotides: TGTGCCAGCAGCACCGGGACTGCCGATCAGTTCTTC. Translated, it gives CASSTGTADQFF.

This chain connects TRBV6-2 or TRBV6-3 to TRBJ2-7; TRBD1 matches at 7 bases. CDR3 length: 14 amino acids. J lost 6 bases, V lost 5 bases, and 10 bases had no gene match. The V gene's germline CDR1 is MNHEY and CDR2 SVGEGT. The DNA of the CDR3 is TGTGCCAGCAGTCTTAAGGGGGCGCGAGCCGAGCAGTACTTC. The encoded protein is CASSLKGARAEQYF.

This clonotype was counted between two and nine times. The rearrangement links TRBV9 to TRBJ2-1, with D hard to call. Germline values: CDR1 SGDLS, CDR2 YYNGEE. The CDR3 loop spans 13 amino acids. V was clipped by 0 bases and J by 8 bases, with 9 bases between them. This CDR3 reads CASSVEPRYEQFF. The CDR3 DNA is TGTGCCAGCAGCGTAGAGCCCCGCTATGAGCAGTTCTTC.

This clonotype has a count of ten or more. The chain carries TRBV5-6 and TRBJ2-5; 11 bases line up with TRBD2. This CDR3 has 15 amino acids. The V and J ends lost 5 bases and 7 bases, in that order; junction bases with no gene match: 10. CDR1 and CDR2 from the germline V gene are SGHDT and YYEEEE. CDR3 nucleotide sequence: TGTGCCAGCAGGTCAACTAGCGGGGGCTGGGGGACCCAGTACTTC. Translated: CASRSTSGGWGTQYF.

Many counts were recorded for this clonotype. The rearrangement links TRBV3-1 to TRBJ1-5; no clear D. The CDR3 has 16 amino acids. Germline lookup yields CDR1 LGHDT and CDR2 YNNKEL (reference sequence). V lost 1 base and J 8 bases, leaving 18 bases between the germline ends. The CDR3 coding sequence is TGTGCCAGCAGCCAAGGGCGCGGCCCGGCGCAGGAGCCCCAGCATTTT. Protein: CASSQGRGPAQEPQHF.

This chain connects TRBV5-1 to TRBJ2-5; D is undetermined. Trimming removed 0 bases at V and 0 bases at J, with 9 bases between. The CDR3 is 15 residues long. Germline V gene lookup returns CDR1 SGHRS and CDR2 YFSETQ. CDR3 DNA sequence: TGCGCCAGCAGCTTGGATGTAGGGTACCAAGAGACCCAGTACTTC. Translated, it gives CASSLDVGYQETQYF.

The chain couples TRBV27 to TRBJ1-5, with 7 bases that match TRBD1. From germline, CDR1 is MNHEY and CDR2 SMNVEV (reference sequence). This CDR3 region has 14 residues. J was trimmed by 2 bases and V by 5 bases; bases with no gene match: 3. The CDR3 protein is CASSRQGRNQPQHF. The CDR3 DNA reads TGTGCCAGCAGTAGACAGGGCCGCAATCAGCCCCAGCATTTT.

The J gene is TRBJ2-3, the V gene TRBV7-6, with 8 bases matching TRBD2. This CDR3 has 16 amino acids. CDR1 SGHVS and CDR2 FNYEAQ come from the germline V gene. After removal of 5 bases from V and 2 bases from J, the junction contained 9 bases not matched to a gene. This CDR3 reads CASSSVSGTNTDTQYF. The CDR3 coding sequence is TGTGCCAGCAGCAGCGTTAGCGGGACCAACACAGATACGCAGTATTTT.

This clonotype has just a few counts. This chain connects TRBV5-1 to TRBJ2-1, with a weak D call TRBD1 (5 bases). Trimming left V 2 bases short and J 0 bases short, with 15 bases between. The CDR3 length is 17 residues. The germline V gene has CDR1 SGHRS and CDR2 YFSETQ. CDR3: CASSFGHEDSSYNEQFF. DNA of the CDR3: TGCGCCAGCAGCTTTGGACATGAGGATAGCTCCTACAATGAGCAGTTCTTC.

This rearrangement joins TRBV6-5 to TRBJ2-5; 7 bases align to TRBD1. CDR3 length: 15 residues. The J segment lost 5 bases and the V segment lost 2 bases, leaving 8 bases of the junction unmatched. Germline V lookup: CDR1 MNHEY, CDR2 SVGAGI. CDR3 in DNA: TGTGCCAGCAGTTACCAAGGGGGCGCGTGGGAGACCCAGTACTTC. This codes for CASSYQGGAWETQYF.

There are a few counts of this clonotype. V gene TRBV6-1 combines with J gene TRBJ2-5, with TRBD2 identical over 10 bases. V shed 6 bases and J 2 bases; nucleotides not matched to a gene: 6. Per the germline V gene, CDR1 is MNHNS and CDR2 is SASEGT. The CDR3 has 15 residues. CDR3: CASRTLAGTQETQYF. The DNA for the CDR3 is TGTGCCAGCAGGACACTAGCGGGGACTCAAGAGACCCAGTACTTC.

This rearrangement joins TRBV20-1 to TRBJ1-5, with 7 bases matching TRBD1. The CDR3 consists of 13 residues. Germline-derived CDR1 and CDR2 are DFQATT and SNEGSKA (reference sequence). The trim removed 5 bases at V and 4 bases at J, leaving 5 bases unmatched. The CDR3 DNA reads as TGCAGTGCTGTGGGGGACAGAAATCAGCCCCAGCATTTT. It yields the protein CSAVGDRNQPQHF.

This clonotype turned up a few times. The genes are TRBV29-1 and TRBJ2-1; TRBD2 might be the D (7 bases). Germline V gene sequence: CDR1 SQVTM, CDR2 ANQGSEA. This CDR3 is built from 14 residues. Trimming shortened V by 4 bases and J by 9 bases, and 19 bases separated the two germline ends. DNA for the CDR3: TGCAGCGTTGTCAGGGAACGGGGGGCCGGTGAGCAGTTCTTC. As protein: CSVVRERGAGEQFF.

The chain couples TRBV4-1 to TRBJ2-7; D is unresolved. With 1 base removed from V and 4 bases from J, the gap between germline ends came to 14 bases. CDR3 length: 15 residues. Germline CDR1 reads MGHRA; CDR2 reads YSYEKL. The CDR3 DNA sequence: TGCGCCAGCAGCCAAGTTGTGGGGTGGTTGTACGAGCAGTACGTC. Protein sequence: CASSQVVGWLYEQYV.

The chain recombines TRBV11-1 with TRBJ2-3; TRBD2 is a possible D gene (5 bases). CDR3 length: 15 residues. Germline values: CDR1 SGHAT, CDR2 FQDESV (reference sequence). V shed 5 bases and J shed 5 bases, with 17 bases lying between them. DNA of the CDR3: TGTGCCAGCAGCCCTAGGAGCGGTGGTCTAGATACGCAGTATTTT. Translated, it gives CASSPRSGGLDTQYF.